This TCR beta chain was sequenced in a study of shared clonotypes between healthy human individuals. The assay was immunoSEQ multiplex PCR, and TCRdb's table has in-frame clones only and misses some. The table includes about 2.1 million clones, about 93% detected once. Notes on this clone: Its specificity is unknown.

Trimming removed 3 bases from V and 6 bases from J; junction bases left unmatched: 8. The CDR3 consists of 15 residues. The germline CDR1 and CDR2 sequences are SGHNT and YENEEA. Terminally differentiated effector memory CD45RA+ cells were left out of the naive CD8 fraction, which was CD45RO-negative and positively selected for CCR7. Overall study results and limits: Relative to clonotypes present in all four donors, those not shared had lower generation probabilities.

The chain links TRBV11-3 to TRBJ2-1, with 7 bases that match TRBD2. The sequencing sample was made of naive CD8+ T cells from PBMCs. The TCR was taken from a young man in good health. Some clones in this sample may be carry-over from other donors' samples. The CDR3 loop reads CASSLAGAYVNEQFF. Written as DNA, the CDR3 is TGTGCCAGCAGCTTGGCGGGAGCCTATGTCAATGAGCAGTTCTTC.